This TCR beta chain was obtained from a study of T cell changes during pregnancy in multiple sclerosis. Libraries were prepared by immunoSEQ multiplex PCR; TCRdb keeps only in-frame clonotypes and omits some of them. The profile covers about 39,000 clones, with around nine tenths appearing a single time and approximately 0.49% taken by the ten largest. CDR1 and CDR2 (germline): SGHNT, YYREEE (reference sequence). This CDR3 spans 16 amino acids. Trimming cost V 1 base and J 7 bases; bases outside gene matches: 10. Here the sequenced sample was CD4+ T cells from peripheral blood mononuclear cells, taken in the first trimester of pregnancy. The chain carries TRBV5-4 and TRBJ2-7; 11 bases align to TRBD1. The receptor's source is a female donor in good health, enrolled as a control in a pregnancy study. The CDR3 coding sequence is TGTGCCAGCAGCTTGCCCGGACAGGGGGCGACGGGGGAGCAGTACTTC. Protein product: CASSLPGQGATGEQYF.